The TCR beta chain described here comes from a study of cytomegalovirus exposure and HLA in healthy donors. Each donor was healthy, and each was a bone marrow donor. Both 60 Vbeta primers and 13 Jbeta primers went into the PCR. Generated by immunoSEQ multiplex PCR, the TCRdb table keeps only in-frame clones and is missing some. This sample has 60,000 or so clones, with approximately 77% found just once. General observations from the study: Diagnosis of cytomegalovirus status made by the classifier reportedly showed high specificity and sensitivity. Rarity held for most TCR sequences, but there were some public TCRs that occurred in many donors. Because they were indistinguishable, some V segments, including TRBV6-2 and TRBV6-3, were excluded.

A note on this clone: Its antigen remains unknown.

Germline V gives CDR1 MNHEY, CDR2 SVGAGI. The CDR3 runs 15 residues. V trimming: 6 bases; J trimming: 8 bases; junction bases outside the gene matches: 9. The chain joins TRBV6-5 to TRBJ2-2, with 10 bases lining up with TRBD2. Sequencing used PBMCs. The TCR comes from a middle-aged woman in good health and CMV-seropositive. The CDR3 here is CASSRTSGQGGELFF. In DNA form, the CDR3 reads TGTGCCAGCAGCAGGACTAGCGGACAAGGAGGGGAGCTGTTTTTT.